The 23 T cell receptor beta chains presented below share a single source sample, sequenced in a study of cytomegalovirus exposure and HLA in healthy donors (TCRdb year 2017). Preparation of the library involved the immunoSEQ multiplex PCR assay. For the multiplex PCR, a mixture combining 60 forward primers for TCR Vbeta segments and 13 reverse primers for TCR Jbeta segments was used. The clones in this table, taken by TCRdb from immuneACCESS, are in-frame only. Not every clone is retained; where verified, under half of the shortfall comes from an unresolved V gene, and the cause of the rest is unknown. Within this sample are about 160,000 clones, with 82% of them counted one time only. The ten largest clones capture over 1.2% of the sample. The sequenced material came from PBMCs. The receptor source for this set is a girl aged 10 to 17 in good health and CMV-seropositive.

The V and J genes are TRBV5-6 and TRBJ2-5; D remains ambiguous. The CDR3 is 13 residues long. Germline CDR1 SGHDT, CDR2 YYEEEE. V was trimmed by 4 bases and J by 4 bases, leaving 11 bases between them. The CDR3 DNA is TGTGCCAGCAGCCTTGGCGGTCGAGAGACCCAGTACTTC. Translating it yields CASSLGGRETQYF.

The chain's CDR3 is CASSDLTATNEKLFF. CDR3 in DNA: TGTGCCAGCAGCGATTTGACAGCAACTAATGAAAAACTGTTTTTT. The rearrangement uses TRBV28 and TRBJ1-4, with D possibly matching TRBD1 (5 bases). This CDR3 is 15 amino acids long. CDR1 MDHEN and CDR2 SYDVKM come from the germline V gene. Deletions cut 6 bases from V and 0 bases from J, with 11 bases between.

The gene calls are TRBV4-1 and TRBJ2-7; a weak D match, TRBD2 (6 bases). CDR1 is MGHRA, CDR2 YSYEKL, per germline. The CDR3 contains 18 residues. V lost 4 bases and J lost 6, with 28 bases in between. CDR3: CASSRSGQGSHPASEQYF. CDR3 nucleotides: TGCGCCAGCAGCCGAAGCGGGCAAGGGTCTCATCCGGCCTCCGAGCAGTACTTC.

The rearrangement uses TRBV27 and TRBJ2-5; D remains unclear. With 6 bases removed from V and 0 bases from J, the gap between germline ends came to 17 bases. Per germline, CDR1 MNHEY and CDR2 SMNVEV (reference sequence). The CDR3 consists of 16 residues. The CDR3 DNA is TGTGCCAGCAGCCCCTACAGAGATCCGTACCAAGAGACCCAGTACTTC. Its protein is CASSPYRDPYQETQYF.

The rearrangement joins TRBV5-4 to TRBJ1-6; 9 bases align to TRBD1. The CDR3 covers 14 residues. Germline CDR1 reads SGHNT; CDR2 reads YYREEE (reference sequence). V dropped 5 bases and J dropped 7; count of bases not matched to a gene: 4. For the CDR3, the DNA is TGTGCCAGCAGGGGGACAGGGTTGAATTCACCCCTCCACTTT. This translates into CASRGTGLNSPLHF.

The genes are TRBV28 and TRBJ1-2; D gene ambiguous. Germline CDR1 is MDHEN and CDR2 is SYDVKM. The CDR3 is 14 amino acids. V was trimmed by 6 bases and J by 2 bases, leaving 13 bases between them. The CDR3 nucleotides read TGTGCCAGCAGGAATGGACTGCTCAACTATGGCTACACCTTC. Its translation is CASRNGLLNYGYTF.

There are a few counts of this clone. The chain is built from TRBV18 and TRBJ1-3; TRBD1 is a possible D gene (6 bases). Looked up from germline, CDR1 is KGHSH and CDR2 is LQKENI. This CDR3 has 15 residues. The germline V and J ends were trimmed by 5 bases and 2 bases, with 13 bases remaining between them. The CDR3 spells CASSASGVTGNTIYF. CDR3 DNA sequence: TGTGCCAGCTCAGCGTCAGGGGTGACTGGAAACACCATATATTTT.

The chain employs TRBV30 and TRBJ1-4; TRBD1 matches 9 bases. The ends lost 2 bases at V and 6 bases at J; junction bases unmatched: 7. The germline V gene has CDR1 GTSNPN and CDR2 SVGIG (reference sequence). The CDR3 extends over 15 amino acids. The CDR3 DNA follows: TGTGCCTGGAGTACCGGGACAGGGTTGGATGAAAAACTGTTTTTT. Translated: CAWSTGTGLDEKLFF.

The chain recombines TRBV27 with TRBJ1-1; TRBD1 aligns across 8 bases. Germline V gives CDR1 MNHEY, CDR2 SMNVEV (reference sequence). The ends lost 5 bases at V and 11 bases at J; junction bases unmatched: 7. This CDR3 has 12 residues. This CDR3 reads CASSGGQGSAFF. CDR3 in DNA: TGTGCCAGCAGTGGCGGACAGGGTAGCGCTTTCTTT.

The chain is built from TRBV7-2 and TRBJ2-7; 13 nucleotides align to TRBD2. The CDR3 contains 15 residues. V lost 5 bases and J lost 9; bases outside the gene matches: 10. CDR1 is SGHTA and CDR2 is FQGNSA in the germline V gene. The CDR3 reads CASSARLAGGYVQYF. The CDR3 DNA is TGTGCCAGCAGCGCCCGACTAGCGGGGGGCTATGTGCAGTACTTC.

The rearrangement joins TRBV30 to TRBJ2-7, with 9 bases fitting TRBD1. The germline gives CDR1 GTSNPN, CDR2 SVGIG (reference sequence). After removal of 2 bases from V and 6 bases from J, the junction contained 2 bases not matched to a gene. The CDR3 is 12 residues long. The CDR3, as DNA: TGTGCCTGGAGTTACAGGGGGCCCGAGCAGTACTTC. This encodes CAWSYRGPEQYF.

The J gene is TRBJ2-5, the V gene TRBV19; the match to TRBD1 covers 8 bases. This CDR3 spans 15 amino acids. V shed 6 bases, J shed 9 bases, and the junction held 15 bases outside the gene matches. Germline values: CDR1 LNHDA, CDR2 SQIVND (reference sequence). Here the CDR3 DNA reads TGTGCCAGTAGCACCAGATGGACCCACAGGGGGGCCCAGTACTTC. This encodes CASSTRWTHRGAQYF.

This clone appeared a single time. The CDR3 nucleotides read TGCGCCAGCAGTGGGGGCGGACTAGCATACAATGAGCAGTTCTTC. It yields the protein CASSGGGLAYNEQFF. The V and J genes are TRBV10-1 and TRBJ2-1, with 8 bases identical to TRBD2. The CDR3 extends over 15 amino acids. The germline V gene has CDR1 WNHNN and CDR2 SYGVQD (reference sequence). The junction had 6 bases not matched to a gene; V was cut back by 4 bases and J by 4 bases.

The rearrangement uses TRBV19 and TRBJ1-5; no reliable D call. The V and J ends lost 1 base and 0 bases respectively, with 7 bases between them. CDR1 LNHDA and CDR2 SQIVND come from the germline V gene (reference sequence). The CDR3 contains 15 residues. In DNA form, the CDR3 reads TGTGCCAGTAGTATAGCCGGGGTTAGCAATCAGCCCCAGCATTTT. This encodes CASSIAGVSNQPQHF.

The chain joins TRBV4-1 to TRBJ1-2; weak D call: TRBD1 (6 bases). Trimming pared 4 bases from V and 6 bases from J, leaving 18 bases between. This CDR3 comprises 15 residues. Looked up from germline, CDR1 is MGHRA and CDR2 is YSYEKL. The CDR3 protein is CASSPQTGPFDGYTF. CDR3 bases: TGCGCCAGCAGCCCCCAGACAGGACCCTTCGATGGCTACACCTTC.

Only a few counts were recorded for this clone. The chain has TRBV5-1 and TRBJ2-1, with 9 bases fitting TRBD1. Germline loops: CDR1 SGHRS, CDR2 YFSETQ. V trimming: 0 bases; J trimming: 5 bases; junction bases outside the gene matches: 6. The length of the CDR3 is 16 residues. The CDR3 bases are TGCGCCAGCAGCTTGGGTACCGGGACAGGGAACAATGAGCAGTTCTTC. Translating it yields CASSLGTGTGNNEQFF.

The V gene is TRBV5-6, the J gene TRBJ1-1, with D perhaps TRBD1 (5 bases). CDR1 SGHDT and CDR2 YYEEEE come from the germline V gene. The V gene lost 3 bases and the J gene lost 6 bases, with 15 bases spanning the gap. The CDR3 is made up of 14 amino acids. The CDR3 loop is CASSWGLGVAEAFF. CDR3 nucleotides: TGTGCCAGCAGCTGGGGACTGGGTGTCGCTGAAGCTTTCTTT.

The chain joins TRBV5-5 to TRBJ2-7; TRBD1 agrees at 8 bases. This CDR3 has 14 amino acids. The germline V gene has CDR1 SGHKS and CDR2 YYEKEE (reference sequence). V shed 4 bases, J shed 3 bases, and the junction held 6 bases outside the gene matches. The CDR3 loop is CASSIGQGLYEQYF. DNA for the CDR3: TGTGCCAGCAGCATCGGACAGGGTCTCTACGAGCAGTACTTC.

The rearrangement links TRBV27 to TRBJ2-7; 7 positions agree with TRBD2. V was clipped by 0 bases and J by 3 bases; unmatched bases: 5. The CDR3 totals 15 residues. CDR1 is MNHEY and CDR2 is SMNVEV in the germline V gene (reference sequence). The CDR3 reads CASSLSQRGFYEQYF. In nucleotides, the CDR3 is TGTGCCAGCAGTTTATCCCAGCGGGGCTTCTACGAGCAGTACTTC.

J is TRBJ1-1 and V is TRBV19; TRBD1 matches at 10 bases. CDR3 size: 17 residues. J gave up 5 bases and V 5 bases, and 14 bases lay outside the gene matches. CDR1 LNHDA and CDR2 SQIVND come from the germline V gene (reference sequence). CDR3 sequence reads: CASSSRQGALFLTEAFF. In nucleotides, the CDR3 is TGTGCCAGTAGTTCCCGACAGGGGGCGTTATTTTTGACTGAAGCTTTCTTT. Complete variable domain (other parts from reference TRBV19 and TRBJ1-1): DGGITQSPKYLFRKEGQNVTLSCEQNLNHDAMYWYRQDPGQGLRLIYYSQIVNDFQKGDIAEGYSVSREKKESFPLTVTSAQKNPTAFYLCASSSRQGALFLTEAFFGQGTRLTVV.

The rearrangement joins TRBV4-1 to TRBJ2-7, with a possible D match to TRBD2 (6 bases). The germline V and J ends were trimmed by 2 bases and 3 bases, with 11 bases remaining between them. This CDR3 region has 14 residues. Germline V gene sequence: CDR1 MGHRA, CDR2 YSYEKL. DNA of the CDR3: TGCGCCAGCAGCCAACCTGGGACTTTCTACGAGCAGTACTTC. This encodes CASSQPGTFYEQYF.

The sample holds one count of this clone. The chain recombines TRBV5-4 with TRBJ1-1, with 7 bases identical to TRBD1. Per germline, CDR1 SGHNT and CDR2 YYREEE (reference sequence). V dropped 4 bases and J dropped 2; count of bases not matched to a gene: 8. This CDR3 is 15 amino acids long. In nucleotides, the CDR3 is TGTGCCAGCAGCCTAAAGACAGGGACTAACACTGAAGCTTTCTTT. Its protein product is CASSLKTGTNTEAFF.

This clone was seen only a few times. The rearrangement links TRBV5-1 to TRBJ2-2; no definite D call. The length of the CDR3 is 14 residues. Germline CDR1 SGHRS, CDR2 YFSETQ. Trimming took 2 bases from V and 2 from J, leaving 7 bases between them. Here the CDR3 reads CASSFFINTGELFF. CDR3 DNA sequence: TGCGCCAGCAGCTTCTTTATAAACACCGGGGAGCTGTTTTTT.